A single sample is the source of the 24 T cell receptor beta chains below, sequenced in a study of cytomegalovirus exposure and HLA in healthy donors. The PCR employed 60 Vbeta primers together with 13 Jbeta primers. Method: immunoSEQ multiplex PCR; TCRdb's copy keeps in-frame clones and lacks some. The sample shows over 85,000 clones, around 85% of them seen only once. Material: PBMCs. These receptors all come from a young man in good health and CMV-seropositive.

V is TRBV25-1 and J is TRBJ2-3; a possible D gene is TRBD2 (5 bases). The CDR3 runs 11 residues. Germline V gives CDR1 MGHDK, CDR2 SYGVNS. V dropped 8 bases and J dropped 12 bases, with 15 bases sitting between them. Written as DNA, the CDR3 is TGTGCCAGCTTCCACGGGATCTCTCAGTATTTT. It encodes CASFHGISQYF. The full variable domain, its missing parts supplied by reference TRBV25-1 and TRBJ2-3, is EADIYQTPRYLVIGTGKKITLECSQTMGHDKMYWYQQDPGMELHLIHYSYGVNSTEKGDLSSESTVSRIRTEHFPLTLESARPSHTSQYLCASFHGISQYFGPGTRLTVL.

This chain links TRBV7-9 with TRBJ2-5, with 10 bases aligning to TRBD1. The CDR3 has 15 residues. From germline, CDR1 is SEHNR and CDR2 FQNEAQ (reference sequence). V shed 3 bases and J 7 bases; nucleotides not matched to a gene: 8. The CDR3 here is CASSLAGTGAGTQYF. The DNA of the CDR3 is TGTGCCAGCAGCTTGGCGGGGACAGGGGCAGGGACCCAGTACTTC.

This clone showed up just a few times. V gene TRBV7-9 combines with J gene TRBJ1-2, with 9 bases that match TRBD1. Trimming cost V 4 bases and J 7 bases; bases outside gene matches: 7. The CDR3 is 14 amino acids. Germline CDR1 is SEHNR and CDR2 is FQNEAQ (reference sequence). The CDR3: CASSSQQGAGGYTF. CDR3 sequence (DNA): TGTGCCAGCAGCTCGCAACAGGGGGCCGGTGGCTACACCTTC. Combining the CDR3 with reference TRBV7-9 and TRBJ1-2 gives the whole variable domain DTGVSQNPRHKITKRGQNVTFRCDPISEHNRLYWYRQTLGQGPEFLTYFQNEAQLEKSRLLSDRFSAERPKGSFSTLEIQRTEQGDSAMYLCASSSQQGAGGYTFGSGTRLTVV.

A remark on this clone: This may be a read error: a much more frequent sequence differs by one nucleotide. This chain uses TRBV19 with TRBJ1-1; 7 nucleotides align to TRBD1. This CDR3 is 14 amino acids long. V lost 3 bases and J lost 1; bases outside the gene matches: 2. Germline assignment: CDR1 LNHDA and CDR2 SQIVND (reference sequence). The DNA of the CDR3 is TGTGCCAGTAGTATTCAGGGGGGGAACACTGAAGCTTTCTTT. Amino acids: CASSIQGGNTEAFF.

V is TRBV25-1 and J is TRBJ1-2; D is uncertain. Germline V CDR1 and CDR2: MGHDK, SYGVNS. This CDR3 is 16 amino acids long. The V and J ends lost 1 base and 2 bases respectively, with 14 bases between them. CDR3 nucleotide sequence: TGTGCCAGCAGTGAATGCAGGTCGGCTCGCAACTATGGCTACACCTTC. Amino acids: CASSECRSARNYGYTF.

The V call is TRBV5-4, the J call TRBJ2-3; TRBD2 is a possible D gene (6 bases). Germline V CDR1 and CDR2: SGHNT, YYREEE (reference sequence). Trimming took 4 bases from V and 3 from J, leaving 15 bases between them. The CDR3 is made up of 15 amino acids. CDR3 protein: CASSATSLPTDTQYF. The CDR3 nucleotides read TGTGCCAGCAGCGCCACTAGCCTTCCGACAGATACGCAGTATTTT.

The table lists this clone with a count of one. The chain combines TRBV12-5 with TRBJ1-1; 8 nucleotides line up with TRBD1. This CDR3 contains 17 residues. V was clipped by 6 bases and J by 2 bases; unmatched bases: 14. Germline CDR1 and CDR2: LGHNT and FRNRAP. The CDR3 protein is CASGSRGAGQGNTEAFF. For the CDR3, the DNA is TGTGCTAGTGGCTCAAGGGGGGCCGGACAGGGAAACACTGAAGCTTTCTTT.

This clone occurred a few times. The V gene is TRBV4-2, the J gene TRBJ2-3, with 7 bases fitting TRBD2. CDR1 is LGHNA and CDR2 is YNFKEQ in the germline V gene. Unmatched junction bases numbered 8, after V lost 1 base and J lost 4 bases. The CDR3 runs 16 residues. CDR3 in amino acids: CASSQAFSGLSDTQYF. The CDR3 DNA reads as TGTGCCAGCAGCCAAGCGTTTAGCGGGCTATCAGATACGCAGTATTTT.

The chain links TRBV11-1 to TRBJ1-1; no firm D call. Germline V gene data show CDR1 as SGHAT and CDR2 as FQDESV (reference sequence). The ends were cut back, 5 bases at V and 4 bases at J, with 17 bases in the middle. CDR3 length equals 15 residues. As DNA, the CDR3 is TGTGCCAGCAGCCCCCGGATGATAGAGGGCACTGAAGCTTTCTTT. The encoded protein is CASSPRMIEGTEAFF.

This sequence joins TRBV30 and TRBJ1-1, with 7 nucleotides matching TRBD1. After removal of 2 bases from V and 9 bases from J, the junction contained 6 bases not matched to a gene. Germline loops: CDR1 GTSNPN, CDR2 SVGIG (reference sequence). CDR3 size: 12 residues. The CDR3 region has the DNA TGTGCCTGGAGTCGAGAACAGGGGAAAGCTTTCTTT. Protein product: CAWSREQGKAFF.

CDR3 amino acids: CASSYSGQSNQPQHF. The CDR3 nucleotides are TGTGCCAGCAGTTACTCGGGACAGAGCAATCAGCCCCAGCATTTT. J is TRBJ1-5 and V is TRBV6-6, with 7 bases aligning to TRBD1. This CDR3 has 15 residues. From germline, CDR1 is MNHNY and CDR2 SVGAGI (reference sequence). J gave up 1 base and V 0 bases, and 0 bases lay outside the gene matches.

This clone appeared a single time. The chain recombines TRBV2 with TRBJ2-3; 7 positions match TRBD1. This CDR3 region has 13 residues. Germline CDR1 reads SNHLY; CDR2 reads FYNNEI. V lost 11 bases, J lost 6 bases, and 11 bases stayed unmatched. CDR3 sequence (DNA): TGTGCCGGACGGTCACAGGGGCTCGATACGCAGTATTTT. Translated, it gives CAGRSQGLDTQYF.

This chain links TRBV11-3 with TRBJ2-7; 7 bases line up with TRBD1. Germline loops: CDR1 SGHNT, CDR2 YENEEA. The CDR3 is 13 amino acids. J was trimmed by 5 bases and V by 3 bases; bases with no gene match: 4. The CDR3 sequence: CASSLRDRDEQYF. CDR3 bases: TGTGCCAGCAGCTTGCGCGACAGGGACGAGCAGTACTTC. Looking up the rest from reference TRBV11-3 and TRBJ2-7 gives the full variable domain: EAGVVQSPRYKIIEKKQPVAFWCNPISGHNTLYWYLQNLGQGPELLIRYENEEAVDDSQLPKDRFSAERLKGVDSTLKIQPAELGDSAVYLCASSLRDRDEQYFGPGTRLTVT.

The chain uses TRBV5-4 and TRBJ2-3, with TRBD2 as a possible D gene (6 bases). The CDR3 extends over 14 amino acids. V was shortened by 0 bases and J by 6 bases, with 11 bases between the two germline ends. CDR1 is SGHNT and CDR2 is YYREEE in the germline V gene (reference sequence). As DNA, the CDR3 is TGTGCCAGCAGCTTGGGCGGGGCATCCGATACGCAGTATTTT. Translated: CASSLGGASDTQYF.

CDR3 in amino acids: CSAHKETQYF. CDR3 in DNA: TGCAGTGCTCACAAAGAGACCCAGTACTTC. The V gene is TRBV20-1, the J gene TRBJ2-5, with D hard to call. The CDR3 consists of 10 residues. The V gene's germline CDR1 is DFQATT and CDR2 SNEGSKA (reference sequence). Trimming removed 5 bases from V and 3 bases from J, with 4 bases in between.

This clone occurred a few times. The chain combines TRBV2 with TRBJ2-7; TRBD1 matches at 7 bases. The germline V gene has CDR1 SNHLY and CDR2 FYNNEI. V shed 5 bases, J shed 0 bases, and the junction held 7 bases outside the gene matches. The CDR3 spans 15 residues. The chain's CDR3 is CASSQPGQLSYEQYF. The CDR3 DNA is TGTGCCAGCAGTCAACCGGGACAGCTCTCCTACGAGCAGTACTTC.

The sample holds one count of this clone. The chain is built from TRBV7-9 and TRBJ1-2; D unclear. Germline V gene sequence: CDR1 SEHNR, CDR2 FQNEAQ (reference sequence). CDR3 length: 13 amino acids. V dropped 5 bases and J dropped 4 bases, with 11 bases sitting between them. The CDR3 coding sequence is TGTGCCAGCAGCCCAGACTTTGCCTATGGCTACACCTTC. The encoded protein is CASSPDFAYGYTF.

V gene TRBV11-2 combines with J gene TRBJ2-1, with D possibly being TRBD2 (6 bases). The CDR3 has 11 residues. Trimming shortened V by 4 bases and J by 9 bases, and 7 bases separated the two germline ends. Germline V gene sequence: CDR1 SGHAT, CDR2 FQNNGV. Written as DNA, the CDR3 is TGTGCCAGCAGCTACGGGGGTGAGCAGTTCTTC. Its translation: CASSYGGEQFF. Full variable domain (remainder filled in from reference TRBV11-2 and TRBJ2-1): EAGVAQSPRYKIIEKRQSVAFWCNPISGHATLYWYQQILGQGPKLLIQFQNNGVVDDSQLPKDRFSAERLKGVDSTLKIQPAKLEDSAVYLCASSYGGEQFFGPGTRLTVL.

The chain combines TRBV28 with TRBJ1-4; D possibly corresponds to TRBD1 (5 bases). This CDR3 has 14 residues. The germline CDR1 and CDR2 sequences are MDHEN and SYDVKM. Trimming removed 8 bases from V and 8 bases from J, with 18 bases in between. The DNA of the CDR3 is TGTGCCAGCCGCGGAGGGAGGGGACGCGAAAAACTGTTTTTT. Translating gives CASRGGRGREKLFF.

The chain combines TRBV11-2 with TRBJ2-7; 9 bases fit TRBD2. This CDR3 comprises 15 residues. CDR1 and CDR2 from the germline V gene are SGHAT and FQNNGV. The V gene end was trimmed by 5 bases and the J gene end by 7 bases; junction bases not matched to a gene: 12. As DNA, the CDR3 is TGTGCCAGCAGCCCTGGGAATAGCGGGAGTTGGGAGCAGTACTTC. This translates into CASSPGNSGSWEQYF.

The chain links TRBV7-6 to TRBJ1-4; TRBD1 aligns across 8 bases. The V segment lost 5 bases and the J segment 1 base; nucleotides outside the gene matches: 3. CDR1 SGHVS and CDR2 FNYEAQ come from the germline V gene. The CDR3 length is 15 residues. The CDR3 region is CASSRRGQTNEKLFF. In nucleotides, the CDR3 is TGTGCCAGCAGCCGCAGGGGGCAAACTAATGAAAAACTGTTTTTT.

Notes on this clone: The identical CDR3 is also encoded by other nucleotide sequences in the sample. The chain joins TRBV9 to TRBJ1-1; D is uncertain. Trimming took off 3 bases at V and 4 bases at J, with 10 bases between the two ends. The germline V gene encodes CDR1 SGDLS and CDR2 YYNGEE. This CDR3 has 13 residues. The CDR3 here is CASSAEGGTEAFF. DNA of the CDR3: TGTGCCAGCAGCGCGGAAGGAGGCACTGAAGCTTTCTTT.

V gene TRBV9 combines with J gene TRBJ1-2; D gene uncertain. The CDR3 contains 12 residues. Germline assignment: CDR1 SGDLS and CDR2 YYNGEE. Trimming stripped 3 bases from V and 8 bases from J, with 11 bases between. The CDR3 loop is CASSGGREGYTF. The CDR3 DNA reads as TGTGCCAGCAGCGGTGGGAGGGAAGGCTACACCTTC. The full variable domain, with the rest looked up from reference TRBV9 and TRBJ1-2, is DSGVTQTPKHLITATGQRVTLRCSPRSGDLSVYWYQQSLDQGLQFLIQYYNGEERAKGNILERFSAQQFPDLHSELNLSSLELGDSALYFCASSGGREGYTFGSGTRLTVV.

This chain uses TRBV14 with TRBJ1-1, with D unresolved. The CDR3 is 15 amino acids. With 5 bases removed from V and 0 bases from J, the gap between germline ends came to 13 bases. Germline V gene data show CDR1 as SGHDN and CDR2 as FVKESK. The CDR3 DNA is TGTGCCAGCAGCGATCCGGGGTTCATGAACACTGAAGCTTTCTTT. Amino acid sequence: CASSDPGFMNTEAFF. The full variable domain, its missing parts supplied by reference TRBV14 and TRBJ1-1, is EAGVTQFPSHSVIEKGQTVTLRCDPISGHDNLYWYRRVMGKEIKFLLHFVKESKQDESGMPNNRFLAERTGGTYSTLKVQPAELEDSGVYFCASSDPGFMNTEAFFGQGTRLTVV.